In its sample, the clone carrying this T cell receptor (beta chain) was seen a few times. This sample was included in a study of early T cells in non-severe SARS-CoV-2 infection. MiXCR, applied by TCRdb to the 5' RACE reads, yields one record per CDR3 protein. The sample contains roughly 67,000 distinct CDR3 sequences, under 13% of which appear only once. The sequencing input was whole blood. This receptor was identified in an adult who was a healthcare worker with PCR-confirmed SARS-CoV-2 infection or an uninfected control (not recorded which).

This chain's CDR3 is CASSFFLGQTYEQYF. CDR3 coding DNA: TGTGCCAGCAGTTTCTTTTTGGGACAGACCTACGAGCAGTACTTC. The chain recombines TRBV27 with TRBJ2-7, with 7 bases that match TRBD1. Germline V gene sequence: CDR1 MNHEY, CDR2 SMNVEV (reference sequence). Trimming removed 3 bases from V and 2 bases from J; junction bases left unmatched: 7. The CDR3 is made up of 15 amino acids.